The clone carrying this TCR beta chain has a single count. This entry comes from a study of blood T cell repertoires in COVID-19. The table came from immunoSEQ multiplex PCR; TCRdb's copy has only in-frame clones and leaves some out. The sample has hundreds of thousands of clones; 65% to 90% are singletons. The receptor was derived from a human donor in a cohort sampled during active COVID-19. The sample taken for sequencing was peripheral blood.

The CDR3 sequence is CASSLSRGHGETQYF. CDR3 DNA: TGTGCCAGCAGCTTGAGCAGGGGCCATGGAGAGACCCAGTACTTC. The chain combines TRBV7-3 with TRBJ2-5, with D perhaps matching TRBD1 (6 bases). Trimming took 3 bases from V and 4 from J, leaving 15 bases between them. Germline lookup yields CDR1 SGHTA and CDR2 FQGTGA. The CDR3 extends over 15 amino acids. Drawing the rest from reference TRBV7-3 and TRBJ2-5, the complete variable domain is GAGVSQTPSNKVTEKGKYVELRCDPISGHTALYWYRQSLGQGPEFLIYFQGTGAADDSGLPNDRFFAVRPEGSVSTLKIQRTERGDSAVYLCASSLSRGHGETQYFGPGTRLLVL.